The 10 T cell receptor beta chains reported below all come from one sample, sequenced in a study of cytomegalovirus exposure and HLA in healthy donors. TCRdb keeps only in-frame clones here, not all; method: immunoSEQ multiplex PCR. The sample consists of more than 55,000 clones, 96% of them appearing once. Sequenced input: PBMCs. The receptors stem from a man younger than 35 in good health and CMV-seronegative.

The chain couples TRBV25-1 to TRBJ2-1; TRBD1 is a possible D gene (5 bases). The germline V gene encodes CDR1 MGHDK and CDR2 SYGVNS. V was cut by 1 base and J by 6 bases, with 16 bases left in between. The CDR3 has 16 amino acids. The CDR3: CASSELSQGGVNEQFF. The CDR3 DNA follows: TGTGCCAGCAGTGAATTGTCTCAGGGTGGGGTCAATGAGCAGTTCTTC.

This clone came up once. CDR3 nucleotide sequence: TGTGCCAGCAGCTTAGCCCTCAATGAGCAGTTCTTC. It translates to CASSLALNEQFF. The rearrangement links TRBV11-2 to TRBJ2-1, with D unclear. Germline V gene sequence: CDR1 SGHAT, CDR2 FQNNGV. Trimming removed 1 base from V and 6 bases from J, with 4 bases in between. This CDR3 has 12 amino acids. Filled out from reference TRBV11-2 and TRBJ2-1, the complete variable domain reads EAGVAQSPRYKIIEKRQSVAFWCNPISGHATLYWYQQILGQGPKLLIQFQNNGVVDDSQLPKDRFSAERLKGVDSTLKIQPAKLEDSAVYLCASSLALNEQFFGPGTRLTVL.

This clone showed up just once. The chain recombines TRBV30 with TRBJ2-3; a weak D match, TRBD1 (5 bases). The length of the CDR3 is 15 residues. Germline CDR1 GTSNPN, CDR2 SVGIG (reference sequence). The germline V and J ends were trimmed by 3 bases and 2 bases, with 15 bases remaining between them. The chain's CDR3 is CAWRIQGVPTDTQYF. The CDR3 region has the DNA TGTGCCTGGAGGATACAAGGGGTTCCCACAGATACGCAGTATTTT. Combining the CDR3 with reference TRBV30 and TRBJ2-3 gives the whole variable domain SQTIHQWPATLVQPVGSPLSLECTVEGTSNPNLYWYRQAAGRGLQLLFYSVGIGQISSEVPQNLSASRPQDRQFILSSKKLLLSDSGFYLCAWRIQGVPTDTQYFGPGTRLTVL.

The chain employs TRBV28 and TRBJ2-7; the match to TRBD1 covers 12 bases. This CDR3 region has 15 residues. With 4 bases clipped from V and 5 bases from J, the junction kept 6 bases outside the gene matches. Germline values: CDR1 MDHEN, CDR2 SYDVKM. The chain's CDR3 is CASSYGGTGGNEQYF. The CDR3 nucleotides are TGTGCCAGCAGTTACGGCGGGACAGGGGGCAACGAGCAGTACTTC.

The rearrangement uses TRBV6-1 and TRBJ2-1; 12 nucleotides agree with TRBD2. The CDR3 covers 15 residues. V trimming: 2 bases; J trimming: 9 bases; junction bases outside the gene matches: 5. Germline V gene sequence: CDR1 MNHNS, CDR2 SASEGT. The DNA for the CDR3 is TGTGCCAGCAGTGAACTAGCGGGAGGGCCCGGTGAGCAGTTCTTC. Its protein is CASSELAGGPGEQFF.

The J gene is TRBJ2-7, the V gene TRBV9, with TRBD2 matching over 11 bases. The CDR3 totals 16 residues. V lost 0 bases, J lost 3 bases, and 5 bases stayed unmatched. In germline, CDR1 is SGDLS, CDR2 YYNGEE. CDR3 nucleotides: TGTGCCAGCAGCGTAGGTAGCGGGAGGGACATCTACGAGCAGTACTTC. This translates into CASSVGSGRDIYEQYF.

CDR3 region: CASSRDRDSSYEQYF. The CDR3 DNA reads as TGTGCCAGCAGCAGAGACAGGGATAGCTCCTACGAGCAGTACTTC. The chain couples TRBV5-4 to TRBJ2-7; TRBD1 matches 7 bases. The CDR3 has 15 residues. From germline, CDR1 is SGHNT and CDR2 YYREEE (reference sequence). V shed 4 bases and J 0 bases; nucleotides not matched to a gene: 7.

V usage is TRBV4-1 and J usage is TRBJ2-5; D is uncertain. There are 14 residues in the CDR3. Trimming left V 3 bases short and J 2 bases short, with 10 bases between. Germline values: CDR1 MGHRA, CDR2 YSYEKL. The chain's CDR3 is CASSHNEVQETQYF. The CDR3 coding sequence is TGCGCCAGCAGCCATAACGAGGTTCAAGAGACCCAGTACTTC.

The genes are TRBV4-3 and TRBJ2-1; 9 bases align to TRBD2. This CDR3 spans 15 amino acids. After removal of 0 bases from V and 8 bases from J, the junction contained 5 bases not matched to a gene. Germline CDR1 reads LGHNA; CDR2 reads YSLEER. The CDR3 protein is CASSQDGGRGHEQFF. The CDR3, as DNA: TGCGCCAGCAGCCAAGATGGCGGGAGGGGGCATGAGCAGTTCTTC.

This chain joins TRBV27 and TRBJ2-5; D is uncertain. V was trimmed by 6 bases and J by 7 bases, leaving 18 bases between them. From germline, CDR1 is MNHEY and CDR2 SMNVEV (reference sequence). The CDR3 runs 14 residues. Here the CDR3 DNA reads TGTGCCAGCAGGGCCCTCCCGGGTGGCGGGACCCAGTACTTC. As protein: CASRALPGGGTQYF.